This T cell receptor (beta chain) came from a study of shared clonotypes between healthy human individuals. For the study at large: Per donor, three plates held CD4 naive cells, three held CD4 memory, two held CD8 naive and one held CD8 memory. General study results and limits: The sharing of roughly 5% of naive CD4 clonotypes was seen across several donors. The sampled material consisted only of blood, and tissue repertoires are likely to differ.

Method: immunoSEQ multiplex PCR; TCRdb's copy keeps in-frame clones and lacks some. The data hold millions of clones, with just over 90% observed a single time. Germline-derived CDR1 and CDR2 are SNHLY and FYNNEI. Unmatched junction bases numbered 4, after V lost 6 bases and J lost 3 bases. The CDR3 spans 14 residues. With regard to this clone: Its antigen is currently unknown.

The chain employs TRBV2 and TRBJ1-5, with TRBD1 identical over 8 bases. The sample comprised naive CD4+ T cells sorted from blood. The sample's subset: CD45RA+ positively selected. The TCR originated in a man aged 18 to 29 in good health. CDR3 in DNA: TGTGCCAGCAGACGACAGGGGAACAATCAGCCCCAGCATTTT. Translation gives CASRRQGNNQPQHF. The whole variable domain, remainder taken from reference TRBV2 and TRBJ1-5, is EPEVTQTPSHQVTQMGQEVILRCVPISNHLYFYWYRQILGQKVEFLVSFYNNEISEKSEIFDDQFSVERPDGSNFTLKIRSTKLEDSAMYFCASRRQGNNQPQHFGDGTRLSIL.